This T cell receptor beta chain was captured in a study of blood T cell repertoires in COVID-19. Study context: The United States, Italy and Spain provided the acute and convalescent COVID-19 samples. Sources were T cells, B-cell-depleted T cells, or PBMCs; the material itself was cDNA or gDNA.

As handled by the study authors: Nucleated cell number was recorded as an estimate derived from reference gene primer amplification. Assay: immunoSEQ multiplex PCR; the TCRdb copy retains only in-frame clones and omits some. That table supplies the V and J calls and clone size; D and trimming were determined from the DNA. The sample has about 130,000 clones; roughly 81% are singletons. Trimming at V came to 4 bases and at J to 0 bases, leaving 9 bases not matched to a gene. Germline V gene lookup returns CDR1 SGHAT and CDR2 FQNNGV. The CDR3 totals 18 residues. This TCR was recovered from a human donor in a cohort sampled during active COVID-19. The V and J genes are TRBV11-2 and TRBJ2-7; 13 bases fit TRBD2. Input material: peripheral blood. The CDR3 region is CASSSPGLAGLSSYEQYF. The CDR3 nucleotides are TGTGCCAGCAGCTCCCCGGGACTAGCGGGGTTGAGCTCCTACGAGCAGTACTTC.